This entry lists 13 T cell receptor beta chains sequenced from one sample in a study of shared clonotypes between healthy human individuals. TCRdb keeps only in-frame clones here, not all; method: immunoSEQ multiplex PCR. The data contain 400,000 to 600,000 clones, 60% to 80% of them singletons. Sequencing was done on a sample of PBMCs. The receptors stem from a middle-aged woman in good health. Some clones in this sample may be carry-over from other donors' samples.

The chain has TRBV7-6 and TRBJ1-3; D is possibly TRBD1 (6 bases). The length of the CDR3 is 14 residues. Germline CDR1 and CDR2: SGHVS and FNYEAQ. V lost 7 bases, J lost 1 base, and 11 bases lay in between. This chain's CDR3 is CASKTGLSGNTIYF. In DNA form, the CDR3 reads TGTGCCAGCAAGACAGGTCTTTCTGGAAACACCATATATTTT.

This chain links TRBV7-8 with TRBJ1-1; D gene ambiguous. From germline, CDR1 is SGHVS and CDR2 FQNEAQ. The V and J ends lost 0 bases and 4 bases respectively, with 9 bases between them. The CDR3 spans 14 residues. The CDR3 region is CASSLARPATEAFF. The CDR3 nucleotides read TGTGCCAGCAGCTTAGCCCGACCGGCCACTGAAGCTTTCTTT.

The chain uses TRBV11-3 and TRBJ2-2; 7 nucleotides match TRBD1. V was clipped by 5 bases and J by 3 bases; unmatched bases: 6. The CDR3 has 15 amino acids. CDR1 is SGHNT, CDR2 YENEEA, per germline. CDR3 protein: CASSAKGQHTGELFF. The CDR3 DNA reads TGTGCCAGCAGCGCCAAGGGACAGCACACCGGGGAGCTGTTTTTT.

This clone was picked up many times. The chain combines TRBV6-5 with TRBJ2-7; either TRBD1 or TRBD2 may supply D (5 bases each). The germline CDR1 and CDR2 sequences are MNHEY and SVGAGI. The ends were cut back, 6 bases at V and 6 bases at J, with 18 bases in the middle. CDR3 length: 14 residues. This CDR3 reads CASSAGTPASEQYF. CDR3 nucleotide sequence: TGTGCCAGCAGCGCCGGGACCCCTGCCTCCGAGCAGTACTTC.

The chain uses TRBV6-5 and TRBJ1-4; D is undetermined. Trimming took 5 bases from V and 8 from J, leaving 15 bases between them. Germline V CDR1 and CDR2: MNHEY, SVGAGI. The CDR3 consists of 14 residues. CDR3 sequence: CASSTQKGLEKLFF. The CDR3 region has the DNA TGTGCCAGCAGTACACAAAAGGGATTGGAAAAACTGTTTTTT.

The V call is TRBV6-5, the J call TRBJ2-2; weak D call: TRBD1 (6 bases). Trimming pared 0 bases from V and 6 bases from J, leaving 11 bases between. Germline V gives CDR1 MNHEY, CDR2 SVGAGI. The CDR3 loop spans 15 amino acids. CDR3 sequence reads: CASSYSPGASGELFF. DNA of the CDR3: TGTGCCAGCAGTTACTCCCCAGGGGCTTCCGGGGAGCTGTTTTTT.

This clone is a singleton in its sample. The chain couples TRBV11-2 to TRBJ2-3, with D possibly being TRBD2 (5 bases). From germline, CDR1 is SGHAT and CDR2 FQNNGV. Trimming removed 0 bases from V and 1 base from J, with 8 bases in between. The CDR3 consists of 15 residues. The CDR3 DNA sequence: TGTGCCAGCAGCTTAGACTGGACTGGCACAGATACGCAGTATTTT. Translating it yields CASSLDWTGTDTQYF.

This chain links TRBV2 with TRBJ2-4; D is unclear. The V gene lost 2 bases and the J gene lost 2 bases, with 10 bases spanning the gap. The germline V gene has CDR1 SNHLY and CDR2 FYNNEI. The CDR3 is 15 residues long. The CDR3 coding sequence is TGTGCCAGCAGTGAAAAGAGCGCCCCCAAAAACATTCAGTACTTC. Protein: CASSEKSAPKNIQYF.

Written as DNA, the CDR3 is TGTGCCAGCAGTGGGGCGGAGGGAGAGACCCAGTACTTC. Amino acid sequence: CASSGAEGETQYF. V is TRBV6-1 and J is TRBJ2-5; a weak D match, TRBD2 (6 bases). Trimming pared 4 bases from V and 4 bases from J, leaving 10 bases between. This CDR3 has 13 residues. Germline V gene data show CDR1 as MNHNS and CDR2 as SASEGT.

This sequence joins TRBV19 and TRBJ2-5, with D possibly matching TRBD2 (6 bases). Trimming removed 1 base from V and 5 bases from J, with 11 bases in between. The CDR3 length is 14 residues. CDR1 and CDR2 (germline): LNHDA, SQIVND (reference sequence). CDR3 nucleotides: TGTGCCAGTAGTATAGGTGGAGGGAGCGAGACCCAGTACTTC. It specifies CASSIGGGSETQYF.

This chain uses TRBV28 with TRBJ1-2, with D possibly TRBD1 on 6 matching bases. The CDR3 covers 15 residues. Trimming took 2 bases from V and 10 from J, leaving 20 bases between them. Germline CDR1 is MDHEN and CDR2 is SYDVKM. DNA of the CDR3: TGTGCCAGCAGTTTAATGCCCACAAAATCAGGGGACTACACCTTC. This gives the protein CASSLMPTKSGDYTF.

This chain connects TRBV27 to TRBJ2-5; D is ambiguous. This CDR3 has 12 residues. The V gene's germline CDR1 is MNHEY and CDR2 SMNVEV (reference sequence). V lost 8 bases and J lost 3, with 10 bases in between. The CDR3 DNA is TGTGCCAGCGGTGGGCGAAAAGAGACCCAGTACTTC. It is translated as CASGGRKETQYF.

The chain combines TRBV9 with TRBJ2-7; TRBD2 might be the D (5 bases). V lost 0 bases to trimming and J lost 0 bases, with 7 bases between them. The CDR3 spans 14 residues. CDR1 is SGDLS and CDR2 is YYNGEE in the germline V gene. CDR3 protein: CASSVERDSYEQYF. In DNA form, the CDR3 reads TGTGCCAGCAGCGTAGAGAGGGACTCCTACGAGCAGTACTTC.